This T cell receptor (beta chain) was identified in a study of cytomegalovirus exposure and HLA in healthy donors. On the study more broadly: Earlier results showed 90 million to 120 million unique TCR beta sequences derived from some 180 million T cells. Whole-study findings and limits: Investigators reported about 160 TCR beta chains as tied to cytomegalovirus. Among the sequence variants, a highly shared cluster was likely an artifact of sequencing.

Healthy bone marrow donors made up the donor group. CDR1 and CDR2 from the germline V gene are SNHLY and FYNNEI. This CDR3 contains 15 residues. The trim removed 4 bases at V and 4 bases at J, leaving 6 bases unmatched. PCR used 60 Vbeta primers and 13 Jbeta primers. The table came from immunoSEQ multiplex PCR; TCRdb's copy has only in-frame clones and leaves some out. The repertoire consists of 95,000 to 150,000 clones, with around 74% occurring once and the leading ten covering over 25%. Concerning this clone itself: The antigen is undetermined.

The origin of this receptor is a man aged 55 to 70 in good health and CMV-seropositive. Material: PBMCs. The rearrangement joins TRBV2 to TRBJ1-3; 8 bases fit TRBD1. The CDR3 is CASSGSTGAGNTIYF. The CDR3 DNA reads TGTGCCAGCAGTGGGTCGACAGGGGCAGGAAACACCATATATTTT.